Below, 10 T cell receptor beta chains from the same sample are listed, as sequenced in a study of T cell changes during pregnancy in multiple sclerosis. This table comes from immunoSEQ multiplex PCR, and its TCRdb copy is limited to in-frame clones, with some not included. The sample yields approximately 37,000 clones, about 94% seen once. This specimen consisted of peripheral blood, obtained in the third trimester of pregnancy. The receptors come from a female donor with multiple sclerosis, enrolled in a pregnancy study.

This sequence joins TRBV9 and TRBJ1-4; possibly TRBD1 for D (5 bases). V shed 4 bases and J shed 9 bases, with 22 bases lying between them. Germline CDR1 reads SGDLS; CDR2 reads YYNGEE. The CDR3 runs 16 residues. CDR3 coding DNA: TGTGCCAGCAGCCTCCACGGGGGACGGGGGAGTCAAAAACTGTTTTTT. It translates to CASSLHGGRGSQKLFF.

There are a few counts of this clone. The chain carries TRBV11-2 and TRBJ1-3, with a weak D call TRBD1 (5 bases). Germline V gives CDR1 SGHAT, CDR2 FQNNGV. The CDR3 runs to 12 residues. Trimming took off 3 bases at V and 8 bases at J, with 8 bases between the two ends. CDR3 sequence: CASSFIGDTIYF. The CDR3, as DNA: TGTGCCAGCAGCTTCATAGGGGACACCATATATTTT.

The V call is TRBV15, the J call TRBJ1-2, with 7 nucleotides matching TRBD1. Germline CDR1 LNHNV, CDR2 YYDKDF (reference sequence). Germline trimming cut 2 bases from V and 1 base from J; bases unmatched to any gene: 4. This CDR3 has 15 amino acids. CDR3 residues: CATSRPQGVNYGYTF. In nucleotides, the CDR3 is TGTGCCACCAGCAGACCCCAGGGGGTTAACTATGGCTACACCTTC.

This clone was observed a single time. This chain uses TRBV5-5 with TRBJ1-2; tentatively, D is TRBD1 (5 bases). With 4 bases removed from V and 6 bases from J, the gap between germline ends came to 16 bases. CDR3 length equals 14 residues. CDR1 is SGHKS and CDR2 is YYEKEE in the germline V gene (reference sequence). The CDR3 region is CASSDSGGWDGYTF. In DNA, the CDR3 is TGTGCCAGCAGCGACTCGGGGGGGTGGGATGGCTACACCTTC.

This chain's CDR3 is CASSSFARGAFYEQYF. CDR3 in DNA: TGTGCCAGCAGTTCTTTTGCTCGGGGGGCTTTCTACGAGCAGTACTTC. The V call is TRBV6-5, the J call TRBJ2-7; the D gene is possibly TRBD2 (7 bases). The CDR3 sequence is 16 residues long. Germline V CDR1 and CDR2: MNHEY, SVGAGI. V lost 4 bases, J lost 3 bases, and 19 bases lay in between.

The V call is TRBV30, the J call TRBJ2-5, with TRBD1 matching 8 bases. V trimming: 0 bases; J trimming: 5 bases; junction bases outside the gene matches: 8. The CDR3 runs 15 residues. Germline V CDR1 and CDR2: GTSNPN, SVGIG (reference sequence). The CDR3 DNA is TGTGCCTGGAGTGTTCAGGGACAGGAACGTGAGACCCAGTACTTC. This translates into CAWSVQGQERETQYF.

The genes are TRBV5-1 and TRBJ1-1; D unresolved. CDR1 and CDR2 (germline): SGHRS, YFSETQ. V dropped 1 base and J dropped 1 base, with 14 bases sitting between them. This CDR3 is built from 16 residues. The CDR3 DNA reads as TGCGCCAGCAGCTTGAGTTCGACGAGGGAGAACACTGAAGCTTTCTTT. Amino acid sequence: CASSLSSTRENTEAFF.

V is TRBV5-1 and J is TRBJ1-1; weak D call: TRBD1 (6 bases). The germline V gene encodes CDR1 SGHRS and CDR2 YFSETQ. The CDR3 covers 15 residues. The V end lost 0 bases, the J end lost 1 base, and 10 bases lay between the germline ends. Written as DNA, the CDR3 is TGCGCCAGCAGCTTGGTAGGACAGCCGAACACTGAAGCTTTCTTT. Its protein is CASSLVGQPNTEAFF. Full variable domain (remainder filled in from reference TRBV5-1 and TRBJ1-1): KAGVTQTPRYLIKTRGQQVTLSCSPISGHRSVSWYQQTPGQGLQFLFEYFSETQRNKGNFPGRFSGRQFSNSRSEMNVSTLELGDSALYLCASSLVGQPNTEAFFGQGTRLTVV.

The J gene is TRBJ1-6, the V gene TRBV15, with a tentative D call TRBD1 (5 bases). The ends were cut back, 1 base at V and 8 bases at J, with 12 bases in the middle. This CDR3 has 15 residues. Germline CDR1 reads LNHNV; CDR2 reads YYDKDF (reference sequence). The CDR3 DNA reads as TGTGCCACCAGCAGAGTTCAGGGCGGGGATTCACCCCTCCACTTT. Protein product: CATSRVQGGDSPLHF.

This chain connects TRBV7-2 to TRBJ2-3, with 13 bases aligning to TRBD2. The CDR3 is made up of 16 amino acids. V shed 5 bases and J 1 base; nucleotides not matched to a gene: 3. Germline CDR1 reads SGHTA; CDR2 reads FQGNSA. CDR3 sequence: CASSDTSGGGTDTQYF. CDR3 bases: TGTGCCAGCAGCGATACTAGCGGGGGGGGCACAGATACGCAGTATTTT.